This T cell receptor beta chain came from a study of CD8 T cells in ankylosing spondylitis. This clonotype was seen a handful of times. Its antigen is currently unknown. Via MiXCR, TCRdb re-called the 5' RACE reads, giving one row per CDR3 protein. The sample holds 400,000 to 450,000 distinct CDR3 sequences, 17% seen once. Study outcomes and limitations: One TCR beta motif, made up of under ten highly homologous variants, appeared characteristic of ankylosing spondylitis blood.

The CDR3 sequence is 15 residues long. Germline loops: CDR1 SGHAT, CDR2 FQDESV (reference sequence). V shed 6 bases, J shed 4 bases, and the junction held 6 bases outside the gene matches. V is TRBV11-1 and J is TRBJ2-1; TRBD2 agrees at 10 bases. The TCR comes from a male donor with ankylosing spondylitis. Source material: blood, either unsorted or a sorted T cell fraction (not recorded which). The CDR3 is CASRQRTSGYNEQFF. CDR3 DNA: TGTGCCAGCAGACAACGGACTAGCGGATACAATGAGCAGTTCTTC.